This is a list of T cell receptor beta chains from one sample in a study of human T cells and chemical hapten exposure. Using its own MiXCR run on the RACE reads, TCRdb lists one record per CDR3 protein. Among about 400,000 distinct CDR3 sequences listed, under 6.5% were seen once. The sample in question was whole blood, obtained in connection with sensitization to the hapten diphenylcyclopropenone (DPC). These receptors all stem from a woman aged 18-29 years with alopecia areata. Some clones in this sample may be carry-over from other donors' samples. CDR3s include the opening cysteine and the closing phenylalanine or tryptophan. D genes are given only for firm matches. Some rows have no size entry. The others give once, few or many, or a class for an expanded clone.

J gene: TRBJ1-2
clone size: medium-sized
D gene: .
V gene: TRBV12-3/TRBV12-4
CDR3 protein: CASSLSRGGYTF
CDR3 DNA: TGTGCCAGCAGTTTGTCGCGTGGAGGCTACACCTTC

J gene: TRBJ1-2
clone size: few
D gene: TRBD1
V gene: TRBV18
CDR3 protein: CASSGSGGSATTYGYTF
CDR3 DNA: TGTGCCAGCTCCGGATCAGGGGGCTCCGCCACTACTTATGGCTACACCTTC

J gene: TRBJ1-5
clone size: few
D gene: TRBD1
V gene: TRBV28
CDR3 protein: CASSRRTQGAGNQPQHF
CDR3 DNA: TGTGCCAGCAGCCGTCGTACACAGGGGGCAGGCAATCAGCCCCAGCATTTT

J gene: TRBJ1-2
clone size: few
D gene: .
V gene: TRBV6-2/TRBV6-3
CDR3 protein: CASGEAKNYGYTF
CDR3 DNA: TGTGCCAGCGGAGAAGCCAAAAACTATGGCTACACCTTC

J gene: TRBJ2-4
clone size: few
D gene: .
V gene: TRBV5-6
CDR3 protein: CASSFGVENIQYF
CDR3 DNA: TGTGCCAGCAGCTTCGGAGTCGAAAACATTCAGTACTTC

J gene: TRBJ1-2
clone size: many
D gene: TRBD1
V gene: TRBV6-1
CDR3 protein: CASTPIGTGDTNYGYTF
CDR3 DNA: TGTGCCAGCACCCCGATAGGGACAGGGGATACTAACTATGGCTACACCTTC

J gene: TRBJ2-5
clone size: many
D gene: TRBD1
V gene: TRBV7-9
CDR3 protein: CASSSGTGGKETQYF
CDR3 DNA: TGTGCCAGCAGCTCTGGGACAGGGGGAAAAGAGACCCAGTACTTC

J gene: TRBJ2-7
clone size: few
D gene: .
V gene: TRBV7-9
CDR3 protein: CASSAHADNYEQYF
CDR3 DNA: TGTGCCAGCAGCGCGCACGCAGACAACTACGAGCAGTACTTC

J gene: TRBJ1-1
clone size: many
D gene: .
V gene: TRBV4-1
CDR3 protein: CASSQVNRLLNTEAFF
CDR3 DNA: TGCGCCAGCAGCCAAGTGAACAGACTATTGAACACTGAAGCTTTCTTT

J gene: TRBJ2-7
clone size: few
D gene: TRBD1
V gene: TRBV29-1
CDR3 protein: CSGAGTGGFSYEQYF
CDR3 DNA: TGCAGCGGGGCCGGGACAGGGGGCTTCTCCTACGAGCAGTACTTC

J gene: TRBJ2-2
clone size: many
D gene: TRBD2
V gene: TRBV3-1
CDR3 protein: CASSQRLAGTGELFF
CDR3 DNA: TGTGCCAGCAGCCAACGACTAGCGGGCACCGGGGAGCTGTTTTTT

J gene: TRBJ2-6
clone size: few
D gene: .
V gene: TRBV18
CDR3 protein: CASSRAGSAKGANVLTF
CDR3 DNA: TGTGCCAGCTCACGGGCCGGCTCTGCCAAGGGGGCCAACGTCCTGACTTTC

J gene: TRBJ2-1
clone size: .
D gene: .
V gene: TRBV4-3
CDR3 protein: CASSQFVSNEQFF
CDR3 DNA: TGCGCCAGCAGCCAATTCGTTAGCAATGAGCAGTTCTTC

J gene: TRBJ1-5
clone size: many
D gene: .
V gene: TRBV20-1
CDR3 protein: CSASHTSSQPQHF
CDR3 DNA: TGCAGTGCTAGTCACACTTCGAGTCAGCCCCAGCATTTT

J gene: TRBJ2-3
clone size: .
D gene: .
V gene: TRBV29-1
CDR3 protein: CSVPHLHGTDTQYF
CDR3 DNA: TGCAGCGTCCCTCACCTACATGGCACAGATACGCAGTATTTT

J gene: TRBJ2-1
clone size: .
D gene: .
V gene: TRBV7-2
CDR3 protein: CASSLWVGGRSYNEQFF
CDR3 DNA: TGTGCCAGCAGCTTATGGGTCGGGGGCCGTTCCTACAATGAGCAGTTCTTC

J gene: TRBJ1-2
clone size: .
D gene: .
V gene: TRBV20-1
CDR3 protein: CSARDPGGNFYGYTF
CDR3 DNA: TGCAGTGCTAGAGATCCGGGCGGAAACTTCTATGGCTACACCTTC

J gene: TRBJ1-1
clone size: many
D gene: .
V gene: TRBV6-2/TRBV6-3
CDR3 protein: CASSYGEGDEAFF
CDR3 DNA: TGTGCCAGCAGTTACGGAGAGGGAGATGAAGCTTTCTTT

J gene: TRBJ2-3
clone size: once
D gene: .
V gene: TRBV18
CDR3 protein: CASSPPGLDTQYF
CDR3 DNA: TGTGCCAGCTCACCACCGGGACTAGATACGCAGTATTTT

J gene: TRBJ1-1
clone size: many
D gene: TRBD1
V gene: TRBV28
CDR3 protein: CASSYIGTGRNTEAFF
CDR3 DNA: TGTGCCAGCAGTTACATTGGGACAGGGCGAAACACTGAAGCTTTCTTT

J gene: TRBJ2-3
clone size: .
D gene: .
V gene: TRBV19
CDR3 protein: CATSGLASTDTQYF
CDR3 DNA: TGTGCCACCTCGGGACTGGCCAGCACAGATACGCAGTATTTT

J gene: TRBJ1-2
clone size: many
D gene: .
V gene: TRBV7-2
CDR3 protein: CASSSAVANYGYTF
CDR3 DNA: TGTGCCAGCAGCTCGGCGGTAGCTAACTATGGCTACACCTTC

J gene: TRBJ2-3
clone size: many
D gene: .
V gene: TRBV4-3
CDR3 protein: CASSQDKEGGPGDTQYF
CDR3 DNA: TGCGCCAGCAGCCAAGATAAGGAGGGGGGGCCTGGAGATACGCAGTATTTT

J gene: TRBJ1-1
clone size: many
D gene: TRBD1
V gene: TRBV20-1
CDR3 protein: CSALQGDTEAFF
CDR3 DNA: TGCAGTGCCCTTCAGGGGGACACTGAAGCTTTCTTT

J gene: TRBJ1-2
clone size: many
D gene: .
V gene: TRBV6-5
CDR3 protein: CASTRGGFGYTF
CDR3 DNA: TGTGCCAGCACCAGGGGAGGGTTTGGCTACACCTTC

J gene: TRBJ1-4
clone size: many
D gene: .
V gene: TRBV5-1
CDR3 protein: CASSPGGTNEKLFF
CDR3 DNA: TGCGCCAGCAGCCCGGGAGGTACTAATGAAAAACTGTTTTTT

J gene: TRBJ2-7
clone size: many
D gene: .
V gene: TRBV7-9
CDR3 protein: CASSLDWTPYEQYF
CDR3 DNA: TGTGCCAGCAGCTTAGACTGGACCCCCTACGAGCAGTACTTC

J gene: TRBJ2-7
clone size: many
D gene: .
V gene: TRBV7-8
CDR3 protein: CASSSNPNYEQYF
CDR3 DNA: TGTGCCAGCAGCTCCAACCCTAACTACGAGCAGTACTTC

J gene: TRBJ1-5
clone size: few
D gene: TRBD1
V gene: TRBV6-5
CDR3 protein: CASSTDRFNQPQHF
CDR3 DNA: TGTGCCAGCAGCACGGACAGGTTCAATCAGCCCCAGCATTTT

J gene: TRBJ2-3
clone size: few
D gene: .
V gene: TRBV28
CDR3 protein: CASSQTPGDTQYF
CDR3 DNA: TGTGCCAGCAGTCAGACACCAGGGGATACGCAGTATTTT

J gene: TRBJ1-2
clone size: many
D gene: .
V gene: TRBV4-3
CDR3 protein: CASSQVAMTVRGYGYTF
CDR3 DNA: TGCGCCAGCAGCCAAGTCGCTATGACAGTACGGGGCTATGGCTACACCTTC

J gene: TRBJ2-3
clone size: many
D gene: TRBD1
V gene: TRBV6-1
CDR3 protein: CASSHKNTGVRSTDTQYF
CDR3 DNA: TGTGCCAGCAGCCACAAAAATACAGGGGTACGAAGCACAGATACGCAGTATTTT

J gene: TRBJ1-2
clone size: many
D gene: TRBD1
V gene: TRBV12-3/TRBV12-4
CDR3 protein: CASSSRGPNYGYTF
CDR3 DNA: TGTGCCAGCAGCTCCAGGGGGCCTAACTATGGCTACACCTTC

J gene: TRBJ1-1
clone size: many
D gene: .
V gene: TRBV25-1
CDR3 protein: CASSPLVSTEAFF
CDR3 DNA: TGTGCCAGCAGCCCTCTGGTGAGCACTGAAGCTTTCTTT

J gene: TRBJ1-3
clone size: many
D gene: .
V gene: TRBV6-6
CDR3 protein: CASSFQGSSGNTIYF
CDR3 DNA: TGTGCCAGCAGTTTCCAGGGGAGCTCTGGAAACACCATATATTTT

J gene: TRBJ1-2
clone size: few
D gene: .
V gene: TRBV12-3/TRBV12-4
CDR3 protein: CASRPNRAEGYTF
CDR3 DNA: TGTGCCAGCAGGCCGAACAGGGCGGAGGGCTACACCTTC

J gene: TRBJ2-3
clone size: many
D gene: TRBD2
V gene: TRBV20-1
CDR3 protein: CSALLAGGPADTQYF
CDR3 DNA: TGCAGTGCTCTTCTAGCGGGGGGCCCAGCAGATACGCAGTATTTT

J gene: TRBJ1-5
clone size: many
D gene: .
V gene: TRBV25-1
CDR3 protein: CASSEANQPQHF
CDR3 DNA: TGTGCCAGCAGTGAAGCCAATCAGCCCCAGCATTTT

J gene: TRBJ1-2
clone size: .
D gene: .
V gene: TRBV14
CDR3 protein: CASSQGYRVHGYTF
CDR3 DNA: TGTGCCAGCAGCCAAGGTTACAGGGTGCATGGCTACACCTTC

J gene: TRBJ2-1
clone size: few
D gene: .
V gene: TRBV6-4
CDR3 protein: CASSDTAVPSGEQFF
CDR3 DNA: TGTGCCAGCAGTGACACGGCGGTGCCTTCTGGTGAGCAGTTCTTC